This TCR beta chain was profiled in a study of CD8 T cells in Susac syndrome. The study, taken as a whole, reports: TCR sequencing and HLA analysis covered a relatively small number of individuals.

The CDR3 runs 14 residues. Trimming took 7 bases from V and 0 from J, leaving 16 bases between them. Germline CDR1 and CDR2: DFQATT and SNEGSKA (reference sequence). Reverse transcription used about 0.45 to 1 ug RNA and random hexamers. A multiplex approach, immunoSEQ multiplex PCR, amplified TCR beta CDR3 across 54 Vbeta and 13 Jbeta. TCRdb re-derived calls from the immunoSEQ multiplex PCR reads in MiXCR, one entry per CDR3 protein. The sample lists more than 40,000 distinct CDR3 sequences; 93% were seen once. Remarks on this clonotype: Its specificity is not known.

In blood CD8+ and CD4+ T cells, TCR beta underwent sequencing. Healthy donors were controls matched for age and sex. The rearrangement joins TRBV20-1 to TRBJ2-7; D perhaps matches TRBD2 (6 bases). Sequenced material: CD8+ T cells from PBMCs. The sequence came from a human donor in good health. CDR3 sequence (DNA): TGCAGTGGCAGGGATCCCGGGAGCTCCTACGAGCAGTACTTC. It encodes CSGRDPGSSYEQYF.